This is a list of T cell receptor beta chains from one sample in a study of blood T cell repertoires in COVID-19. Repertoires were generated with immunoSEQ multiplex PCR, while TCRdb's copy carries only in-frame clones and drops some. The sample records under 200,000 clones, roughly 90% being singletons. Sequencing used peripheral blood. The receptor set was obtained from a man younger than 35 with acute or convalescent COVID-19. CDR3s include the opening cysteine and the closing phenylalanine or tryptophan. Fields, in order: J gene, clone size, D gene, V gene, CDR3 protein, CDR3 DNA. D genes are given only for firm matches. Some rows have no size entry. The others give once, few or many, or a class for an expanded clone.

TRBJ1-1,.,.,TRBV9,CASSVEGSGTSIENTEAFF,TGTGCCAGCAGCGTAGAGGGGTCCGGGACATCGATTGAGAACACTGAAGCTTTCTTT
TRBJ2-7,.,.,TRBV20-1,CSASPPPGRYEQYF,TGCAGTGCTAGTCCCCCACCTGGGAGGTACGAGCAGTACTTC
TRBJ1-3,.,.,TRBV19,CASSPTARSGNTIYF,TGTGCCAGTAGTCCGACTGCTCGCTCTGGAAACACCATATATTTT
TRBJ1-2,.,.,TRBV27,CASSSTVRYGYTF,TGTGCCAGCAGTTCGACAGTTAGGTATGGCTACACCTTC
TRBJ2-3,.,TRBD2,TRBV5-4,CASSAGTSLFDTQYF,TGTGCCAGCAGCGCGGGGACTAGCCTCTTCGATACGCAGTATTTT
TRBJ1-1,.,TRBD1,TRBV23-1,CASSQSIENADRDLEAFF,TGCGCCAGCAGTCAATCGATAGAAAATGCGGACAGGGACCTTGAAGCTTTCTTT
TRBJ1-5,.,.,TRBV10-2,CASSESKEDQPQHF,TGCGCCAGCAGTGAGTCGAAGGAGGATCAGCCCCAGCATTTT
TRBJ1-1,.,TRBD1,TRBV10-3,CAIMQGAANTEAFF,TGTGCCATAATGCAGGGGGCGGCGAACACTGAAGCTTTCTTT
TRBJ1-1,.,TRBD1,TRBV10-3,CAIYRGTEAFF,TGTGCCATTTACAGGGGCACTGAAGCTTTCTTT
TRBJ1-4,.,.,TRBV19,CASSIRDEKLFF,TGTGCCAGTAGTATCAGGGATGAAAAACTGTTTTTT
TRBJ1-3,.,TRBD1,TRBV10-1,CASSEDRQGAPSGNTIYF,TGCGCCAGCAGTGAGGATCGACAGGGGGCGCCCTCTGGAAACACCATATATTTT
TRBJ1-3,.,TRBD1,TRBV7-2,CASSLSLTGAGDTIYF,TGTGCCAGCAGCCTCTCTTTGACAGGGGCGGGTGACACCATATATTTT
TRBJ1-6,.,.,TRBV2,CASMGTTYNSPLHF,TGTGCCAGCATGGGGACAACCTATAATTCACCCCTCCACTTT
TRBJ1-4,once,.,TRBV9,CASSVAGGGATNEKLFF,TGTGCCAGCAGCGTAGCTGGCGGGGGAGCAACTAATGAAAAACTGTTTTTT
TRBJ1-5,.,TRBD1,TRBV6-1,CASSEAGQQNQPQHF,TGTGCCAGCAGTGAAGCGGGACAGCAAAATCAGCCCCAGCATTTT
TRBJ2-3,.,TRBD2,TRBV5-1,CASIQIAGGQQSLYF,TGCGCCAGCATCCAAATTGCGGGAGGGCAACAAAGTCTGTATTTT
TRBJ1-4,.,TRBD1,TRBV7-2,CASSLQTGADEKLFF,TGTGCCAGCAGTCTACAGACAGGGGCGGATGAAAAACTGTTTTTT
TRBJ2-5,.,.,TRBV7-8,CASSRSGETQYF,TGTGCCAGCAGCCGATCGGGGGAGACCCAGTACTTC
TRBJ1-4,once,.,TRBV7-9,CASSFRGMVTNEKLFF,TGTGCCAGCAGCTTTAGGGGAATGGTAACTAATGAAAAACTGTTTTTT
TRBJ2-5,.,.,TRBV24-1,CATSDPGQLETQYF,TGTGCCACCAGTGACCCTGGGCAGCTAGAGACCCAGTACTTC
TRBJ1-2,.,.,TRBV6-5,CASSPRQPGNYGYTF,TGTGCCAGCAGTCCCAGGCAACCAGGAAACTATGGCTACACCTTC
TRBJ2-3,.,.,TRBV7-7,CASSLGQGHTDTQYF,TGTGCCAGCAGCTTAGGGCAGGGGCACACAGATACGCAGTATTTT
TRBJ2-7,.,TRBD2,TRBV5-1,CASSPGTSSYEQYF,TGCGCCAGCAGCCCAGGGACTAGCTCCTACGAGCAGTACTTC
TRBJ1-1,once,.,TRBV19,CASSIMAGTEAFF,TGTGCCAGTAGTATAATGGCTGGCACTGAAGCTTTCTTT
TRBJ1-1,.,TRBD1,TRBV6-4,CASRTTGVSTEAFF,TGTGCCAGCAGAACGACAGGGGTGAGCACTGAAGCTTTCTTT
TRBJ1-1,few,.,TRBV14,CASSHWGDTEAFF,TGTGCCAGCAGCCACTGGGGAGACACTGAAGCTTTCTTT
TRBJ2-5,.,TRBD2,TRBV5-1,CASSTLAGFQETQYF,TGCGCCAGCAGCACACTAGCGGGTTTCCAAGAGACCCAGTACTTC
TRBJ2-5,.,.,TRBV25-1,CASSARTGLPPGTQYF,TGTGCCAGCAGTGCGCGGACAGGACTACCTCCGGGGACCCAGTACTTC
TRBJ1-2,.,TRBD1,TRBV24-1,CATSDMTGGMSGYTF,TGTGCCACCAGTGATATGACAGGGGGCATGAGTGGCTACACCTTC
TRBJ2-3,.,TRBD2,TRBV18,CASSPLGGGTADTQYF,TGTGCCAGCTCACCCCTCGGGGGGGGGACGGCAGATACGCAGTATTTT
TRBJ2-3,.,.,TRBV15,CATSREKLDPDTQYF,TGTGCCACCAGCAGAGAGAAACTAGATCCAGATACGCAGTATTTT
TRBJ1-5,.,.,TRBV3-1/TRBV3-2,CASSQGGRDQPQHF,TGTGCCAGCAGCCAAGGGGGGCGGGATCAGCCCCAGCATTTT
TRBJ1-3,once,.,TRBV3-1/TRBV3-2,CASSQDRSANRNTIYF,TGTGCCAGCAGCCAAGATAGGAGTGCCAATCGAAACACCATATATTTT
TRBJ1-5,.,.,TRBV19,CASSMSNSNQPQHF,TGTGCCAGTAGTATGAGTAATAGCAATCAGCCCCAGCATTTT
TRBJ2-5,.,.,TRBV5-1,CASSSETGGGETQYF,TGCGCCAGCAGCTCCGAGACCGGGGGTGGAGAGACCCAGTACTTC
TRBJ2-1,.,.,TRBV6-6,CASSKQLDNEQFF,TGTGCCAGCAGTAAACAGCTCGACAATGAGCAGTTCTTC
TRBJ2-3,.,TRBD1,TRBV2,CATSGQGSTDTQYF,TGTGCCACCTCCGGACAGGGTAGCACAGATACGCAGTATTTT